Following are 21 T cell receptor beta chains from one sample sequenced in a study of cytomegalovirus exposure and HLA in healthy donors. PCR involved 60 Vbeta and 13 Jbeta primers. Some clones are missing from TCRdb's copy, which holds only in-frame ones; the method was immunoSEQ multiplex PCR. In the table there are roughly 55,000 clones, approximately 80% of which are singletons. Sample: PBMCs. These TCRs come from a female donor in good health and CMV-seronegative.

The chain is built from TRBV9 and TRBJ1-2, with 10 bases that match TRBD1. The CDR3 runs 14 residues. V shed 4 bases, J shed 5 bases, and the junction held 5 bases outside the gene matches. CDR1 is SGDLS and CDR2 is YYNGEE in the germline V gene. Here the CDR3 DNA reads TGTGCCAGCAGCCCAGACAGGGGGCTTTATGGCTACACCTTC. Translating it yields CASSPDRGLYGYTF.

The table lists this clone with a few counts. This sequence joins TRBV13 and TRBJ2-7; maybe TRBD1 (5 bases). CDR1 and CDR2 (germline): PRHDT, FYEKMQ (reference sequence). Trimming pared 1 base from V and 7 bases from J, leaving 11 bases between. There are 13 residues in the CDR3. The CDR3: CASSLASRVEQYF. The DNA of the CDR3 is TGTGCCAGCAGCTTAGCTTCCAGGGTAGAGCAGTACTTC.

This clone has only a few counts. The rearrangement links TRBV19 to TRBJ1-3; D is possibly TRBD1 (5 bases). Trimming pared 4 bases from V and 5 bases from J, leaving 12 bases between. The CDR3 runs 14 residues. Germline CDR1 is LNHDA and CDR2 is SQIVND (reference sequence). The CDR3: CASSRGRSRNTIYF. Written as DNA, the CDR3 is TGTGCCAGTAGTAGGGGCAGATCGAGAAACACCATATATTTT.

The V gene is TRBV28, the J gene TRBJ1-1; TRBD1 matches at 9 bases. CDR1 MDHEN and CDR2 SYDVKM come from the germline V gene. V lost 6 bases and J lost 7; bases outside the gene matches: 12. The CDR3 covers 15 residues. The CDR3 nucleotides read TGTGCCAGCAGCAGCACAGGGGGCGGGGTGGGTGAAGCTTTCTTT. Its translation is CASSSTGGGVGEAFF.

The rearrangement links TRBV5-4 to TRBJ1-4; weak D call: TRBD1 (5 bases). The V end lost 1 base, the J end lost 5 bases, and 12 bases lay between the germline ends. The CDR3 extends over 15 amino acids. CDR1 is SGHNT and CDR2 is YYREEE in the germline V gene (reference sequence). The CDR3 nucleotides read TGTGCCAGCAGCTTGTTCGGGGGTAGGAATGAAAAACTGTTTTTT. Its translation: CASSLFGGRNEKLFF.

The CDR3 loop reads CASSEASETQYF. CDR3 nucleotides: TGTGCCAGCAGTGAAGCCTCAGAGACCCAGTACTTC. The gene calls are TRBV2 and TRBJ2-5; no clear D gene. Per the germline V gene, CDR1 is SNHLY and CDR2 is FYNNEI. V shed 0 bases and J shed 4 bases, with 3 bases lying between them. The CDR3 has 12 residues.

The chain combines TRBV5-1 with TRBJ2-4; TRBD2 might be the D (6 bases). The V end was cut by 0 bases, the J end by 0 bases, with 19 bases between. This CDR3 is 19 amino acids long. Germline loops: CDR1 SGHRS, CDR2 YFSETQ. Here the CDR3 reads CASSLAAQVGGLAKNIQYF. CDR3 coding DNA: TGCGCCAGCAGCTTGGCCGCCCAGGTGGGGGGACTAGCCAAAAACATTCAGTACTTC.

This clone was seen a handful of times. J is TRBJ2-3 and V is TRBV27, with D possibly matching TRBD2 (6 bases). Germline assignment: CDR1 MNHEY and CDR2 SMNVEV (reference sequence). The CDR3 has 14 amino acids. V shed 5 bases and J shed 3 bases, with 12 bases lying between them. In DNA, the CDR3 is TGTGCCAGCAGTAGGAGGGGAAGAACAGATACGCAGTATTTT. Translation: CASSRRGRTDTQYF.

A note on this clone: The sample carries other DNA sequences with the same CDR3. V usage is TRBV4-2 and J usage is TRBJ2-2, with TRBD2 identical over 12 bases. Per the germline V gene, CDR1 is LGHNA and CDR2 is YNFKEQ. With 3 bases clipped from V and 3 bases from J, the junction kept 5 bases outside the gene matches. This CDR3 has 17 residues. The CDR3 sequence: CASSQTRTSGDTGELFF. CDR3 in DNA: TGTGCCAGCAGCCAGACTCGGACTAGCGGGGACACCGGGGAGCTGTTTTTT.

This clone was seen once. The chain is built from TRBV2 and TRBJ2-5; 12 bases match TRBD2. The CDR3 covers 15 residues. Germline V gene sequence: CDR1 SNHLY, CDR2 FYNNEI. The V segment lost 6 bases and the J segment 4 bases; nucleotides outside the gene matches: 6. The CDR3 bases are TGTGCCAGCAGCCCTCAGACTAGCGGGGGAGAGACCCAGTACTTC. Amino acid sequence: CASSPQTSGGETQYF.

V and J are TRBV4-2 and TRBJ1-1, with D possibly TRBD1 on 5 matching bases. Germline-derived CDR1 and CDR2 are LGHNA and YNFKEQ. The CDR3 runs to 13 residues. The V end lost 4 bases, the J end lost 1 base, and 7 bases lay between the germline ends. Here the CDR3 DNA reads TGTGCCAGCAGCCCAGGACAGAACACTGAAGCTTTCTTT. This encodes CASSPGQNTEAFF.

V usage is TRBV7-2 and J usage is TRBJ1-1; D is ambiguous. Trimming removed 3 bases from V and 1 base from J, with 6 bases in between. Germline V lookup: CDR1 SGHTA, CDR2 FQGNSA. CDR3 length: 13 amino acids. CDR3 in DNA: TGTGCCAGCAGCTTTAGTGGGAACACTGAAGCTTTCTTT. This sequence encodes CASSFSGNTEAFF.

This chain uses TRBV7-2 with TRBJ2-1, with 11 positions matching TRBD2. Germline loops: CDR1 SGHTA, CDR2 FQGNSA. This CDR3 comprises 17 residues. V trimming: 1 base; J trimming: 7 bases; junction bases outside the gene matches: 9. The DNA of the CDR3 is TGTGCCAGCAGCTTAGTCTTTAGCGGGAGGGGAGGTAATGAGCAGTTCTTC. It translates to CASSLVFSGRGGNEQFF.

V usage is TRBV7-9 and J usage is TRBJ2-3; perhaps TRBD2 as D (6 bases). The CDR3 contains 16 residues. Germline-derived CDR1 and CDR2 are SEHNR and FQNEAQ (reference sequence). The V gene lost 2 bases and the J gene lost 3 bases, with 15 bases spanning the gap. The CDR3 DNA is TGTGCCAGCAGCTTACCGCGGGGTCTAAGTACAGATACGCAGTATTTT. Translating it yields CASSLPRGLSTDTQYF.

The chain employs TRBV28 and TRBJ1-2; 9 positions agree with TRBD1. With 7 bases clipped from V and 7 bases from J, the junction kept 7 bases outside the gene matches. The CDR3 spans 13 residues. Germline V gives CDR1 MDHEN, CDR2 SYDVKM. CDR3 DNA: TGTGCCAGCACTAACAGGGGGCTGAGTGGCTACACCTTC. This gives the protein CASTNRGLSGYTF.

V gene TRBV18 combines with J gene TRBJ2-1; TRBD1 is a possible D gene (5 bases). Germline V lookup: CDR1 KGHSH, CDR2 LQKENI. Trimming left V 3 bases short and J 6 bases short, with 18 bases between. The CDR3 consists of 16 residues. The CDR3 coding sequence is TGTGCCAGCTCACCTTGGGGCGGAGCCGGGTTCAATGAGCAGTTCTTC. It yields the protein CASSPWGGAGFNEQFF.

The V call is TRBV19, the J call TRBJ1-2, with a tentative D call TRBD1 (6 bases). Germline values: CDR1 LNHDA, CDR2 SQIVND (reference sequence). CDR3 size: 14 residues. V was cut by 5 bases and J by 1 base, with 11 bases left in between. CDR3 in amino acids: CASSGQTSNYGYTF. The CDR3 nucleotides read TGTGCCAGTAGTGGACAGACCAGTAACTATGGCTACACCTTC.

The sample holds a few counts of this clone. The chain carries TRBV4-3 and TRBJ1-2; no reliable D call. The CDR3 is 14 amino acids. The germline CDR1 and CDR2 sequences are LGHNA and YSLEER. V lost 1 base and J lost 3, with 9 bases in between. The DNA for the CDR3 is TGCGCCAGCAGCCAAGCTGCCTTAGACTATGGCTACACCTTC. Residues: CASSQAALDYGYTF.

In its sample, this clone was seen once. CDR3 sequence: CASSLVPSGDTGELFF. The CDR3 coding sequence is TGTGCCAGCAGCTTAGTCCCTAGCGGGGACACCGGGGAGCTGTTTTTT. V is TRBV7-6 and J is TRBJ2-2; 9 bases match TRBD2. The V segment lost 1 base and the J segment 3 bases; nucleotides outside the gene matches: 3. The CDR3 has 16 amino acids. The germline V gene encodes CDR1 SGHVS and CDR2 FNYEAQ. Based on the CDR3 plus reference TRBV7-6 and TRBJ2-2, the full variable domain is GAGVSQSPRYKVTKRGQDVALRCDPISGHVSLYWYRQALGQGPEFLTYFNYEAQQDKSGLPNDRFSAERPEGSISTLTIQRTEQRDSAMYRCASSLVPSGDTGELFFGEGSRLTVL.

The chain has TRBV7-8 and TRBJ2-3; D might be TRBD1 (6 bases). The CDR3 is made up of 13 amino acids. V shed 5 bases and J shed 4 bases, with 10 bases lying between them. Germline CDR1 is SGHVS and CDR2 is FQNEAQ. The CDR3 is CASSTQGPDTQYF. DNA of the CDR3: TGTGCCAGCAGCACACAGGGCCCAGATACGCAGTATTTT.

As to this clone: The same CDR3 arises from other DNA sequences in this sample as well. V and J are TRBV7-9 and TRBJ2-6; D not resolved. The germline gives CDR1 SEHNR, CDR2 FQNEAQ (reference sequence). Trimming removed 3 bases from V and 0 bases from J, with 3 bases in between. The CDR3 is made up of 14 amino acids. The CDR3 nucleotides read TGTGCCAGCAGCTTGGCCTCTGGGGCCAACGTCCTGACTTTC. It codes for CASSLASGANVLTF. The complete variable domain, with remaining parts taken from reference TRBV7-9 and TRBJ2-6, reads DTGVSQNPRHKITKRGQNVTFRCDPISEHNRLYWYRQTLGQGPEFLTYFQNEAQLEKSRLLSDRFSAERPKGSFSTLEIQRTEQGDSAMYLCASSLASGANVLTFGAGSRLTVL.